These 9 T cell receptor beta chains share one sample of origin, sequenced in a study of blood T cell repertoires in COVID-19. Produced via immunoSEQ multiplex PCR; TCRdb's table is partial and in-frame only. The table records under 250,000 clones, less than 90% of them present only once. The sequenced sample was peripheral blood. The receptor source for this set is a woman in her fifties or sixties who had recovered from COVID-19.

J is TRBJ2-1 and V is TRBV19, with 13 bases that match TRBD2. V was pared by 5 bases and J by 4 bases, with 8 bases of the junction left unmatched. The CDR3 extends over 17 amino acids. Germline assignment: CDR1 LNHDA and CDR2 SQIVND (reference sequence). The CDR3 sequence is CASSFTSGGDYYNEQFF. DNA of the CDR3: TGTGCCAGTAGTTTTACTAGCGGGGGGGATTATTACAATGAGCAGTTCTTC.

J is TRBJ2-5 and V is TRBV5-4, with D possibly matching TRBD1 (5 bases). The length of the CDR3 is 14 residues. CDR1 is SGHNT and CDR2 is YYREEE in the germline V gene (reference sequence). Trimming left V 3 bases short and J 3 bases short, with 12 bases between. CDR3 residues: CASSSPGYEETQYF. The CDR3 DNA reads TGTGCCAGCAGCTCACCAGGGTACGAAGAGACCCAGTACTTC.

This chain links TRBV12-3 or TRBV12-4 with TRBJ2-1; D remains ambiguous. Trimming took 0 bases from V and 10 from J, leaving 7 bases between them. The CDR3 contains 12 residues. The CDR3 sequence is CASSLAYAEQFF. In nucleotides, the CDR3 is TGTGCCAGCAGTTTAGCGTACGCGGAGCAGTTCTTC.

This chain links TRBV4-1 with TRBJ2-4; D ambiguous. The CDR3 runs 13 residues. Trimming took off 0 bases at V and 13 bases at J, with 13 bases between the two ends. Per germline, CDR1 MGHRA and CDR2 YSYEKL. The CDR3 reads CASSQDRGREQYF. Here the CDR3 DNA reads TGCGCCAGCAGCCAAGATCGCGGCAGAGAGCAGTACTTC.

The chain joins TRBV6-1 to TRBJ2-1, with a weak D call TRBD1 (6 bases). Germline V gene data show CDR1 as MNHNS and CDR2 as SASEGT. This CDR3 comprises 13 residues. Trimming removed 3 bases at V and 15 bases at J, with 18 bases between. For the CDR3, the DNA is TGTGCCAGCAGTGAGGCCAGACAGGCCAGACGGTTCTTC. Its protein is CASSEARQARRFF.

V and J are TRBV9 and TRBJ2-7; D is possibly TRBD2 (5 bases). Trimming took 5 bases from V and 0 from J, leaving 15 bases between them. The CDR3 runs 15 residues. Germline CDR1 reads SGDLS; CDR2 reads YYNGEE. This chain's CDR3 is CASSYMGDSSYEQYF. The CDR3 nucleotides read TGTGCCAGCAGTTATATGGGAGATAGCTCCTACGAGCAGTACTTC.

The chain links TRBV7-9 to TRBJ1-1; the D gene is possibly TRBD1 (6 bases). The V gene lost 3 bases and the J gene lost 1 base, with 12 bases spanning the gap. The CDR3 consists of 15 residues. The germline V gene has CDR1 SEHNR and CDR2 FQNEAQ (reference sequence). Here the CDR3 reads CASSLSGAGNTEAFF. CDR3 in DNA: TGTGCCAGCAGCTTGTCAGGGGCAGGGAACACTGAAGCTTTCTTT.

This clone was recorded only once. This same CDR3 is encoded by further DNA sequences in the sample. The rearrangement links TRBV18 to TRBJ1-4; D perhaps matches TRBD1 (6 bases). Trimming shortened V by 3 bases and J by 5 bases, and 10 bases separated the two germline ends. Germline CDR1 and CDR2: KGHSH and LQKENI. The CDR3 loop spans 14 amino acids. The CDR3 nucleotides read TGTGCCAGCTCACCTCGGGGGGCGAATGAAAAACTGTTTTTT. Protein product: CASSPRGANEKLFF.

The gene calls are TRBV5-1 and TRBJ2-3; 7 nucleotides line up with TRBD2. CDR3 length: 16 amino acids. With 4 bases clipped from V and 2 bases from J, the junction kept 10 bases outside the gene matches. Germline V gives CDR1 SGHRS, CDR2 YFSETQ. CDR3: CASSPLAAANTDTQYF. As DNA, the CDR3 is TGCGCCAGCAGCCCCCTAGCGGCCGCAAACACAGATACGCAGTATTTT.